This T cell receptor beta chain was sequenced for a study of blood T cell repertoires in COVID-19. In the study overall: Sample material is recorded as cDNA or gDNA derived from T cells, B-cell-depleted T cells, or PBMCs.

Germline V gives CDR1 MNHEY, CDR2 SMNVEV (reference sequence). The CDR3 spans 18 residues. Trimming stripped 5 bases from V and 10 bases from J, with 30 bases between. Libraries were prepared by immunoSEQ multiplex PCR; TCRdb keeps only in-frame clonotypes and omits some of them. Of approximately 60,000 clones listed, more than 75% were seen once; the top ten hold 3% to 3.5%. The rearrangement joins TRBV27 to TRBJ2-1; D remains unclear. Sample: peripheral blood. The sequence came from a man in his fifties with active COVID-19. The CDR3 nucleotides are TGTGCCAGCAGTCCTCCCCATTACTCCTCCTCCGACAATGGGGAGCAGTTCTTC. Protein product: CASSPPHYSSSDNGEQFF.